This TCR beta chain was sequenced for a study of shared clonotypes between healthy human individuals. In the study overall: Each donor's CD4 naive and CD4 memory cells filled three plates apiece, CD8 naive two, and CD8 memory one.

TCRdb's table, derived via immunoSEQ multiplex PCR, lists solely in-frame clones and lacks some. Among roughly 590,000 clones listed, roughly 95% were seen once. Naive CD8 cells were CD45RO-negative, positively selected for CCR7, excluding terminally differentiated effector memory CD45RA+ cells. The J segment lost 9 bases and the V segment lost 4 bases, leaving 11 bases of the junction unmatched. This CDR3 region has 15 residues. Germline V gene data show CDR1 as SGHDN and CDR2 as FVKESK. The sample was naive CD8+ T cells sorted from blood. The TCR comes from a woman in her twenties or thirties in good health. J is TRBJ2-1 and V is TRBV14; 8 bases line up with TRBD2. Written as DNA, the CDR3 is TGTGCCAGCAGCCCGTTGGTCGGGAGGGTCGGTGAGCAGTTCTTC. Translating it yields CASSPLVGRVGEQFF.